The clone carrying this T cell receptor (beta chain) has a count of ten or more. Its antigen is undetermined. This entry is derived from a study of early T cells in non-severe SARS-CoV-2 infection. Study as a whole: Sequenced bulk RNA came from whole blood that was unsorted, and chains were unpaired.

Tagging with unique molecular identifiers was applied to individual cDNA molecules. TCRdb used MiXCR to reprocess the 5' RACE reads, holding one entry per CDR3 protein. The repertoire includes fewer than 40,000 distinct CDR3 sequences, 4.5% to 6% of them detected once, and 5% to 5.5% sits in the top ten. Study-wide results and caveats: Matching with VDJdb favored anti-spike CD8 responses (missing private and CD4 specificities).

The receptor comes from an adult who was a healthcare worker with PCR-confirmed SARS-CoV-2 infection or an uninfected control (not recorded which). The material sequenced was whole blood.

The DNA of the CDR3 is TGCGCCAGCAGCTTGGAACTAATAGGTGTGGATGAGCAGTTCTTC. This codes for CASSLELIGVDEQFF. The chain has TRBV5-1 and TRBJ2-1, with D uncertain. This CDR3 spans 15 amino acids. V lost 0 bases, J lost 8 bases, and 15 bases lay in between. Germline CDR1 reads SGHRS; CDR2 reads YFSETQ. Full variable domain (missing parts from reference TRBV5-1 and TRBJ2-1): KAGVTQTPRYLIKTRGQQVTLSCSPISGHRSVSWYQQTPGQGLQFLFEYFSETQRNKGNFPGRFSGRQFSNSRSEMNVSTLELGDSALYLCASSLELIGVDEQFFGPGTRLTVL.